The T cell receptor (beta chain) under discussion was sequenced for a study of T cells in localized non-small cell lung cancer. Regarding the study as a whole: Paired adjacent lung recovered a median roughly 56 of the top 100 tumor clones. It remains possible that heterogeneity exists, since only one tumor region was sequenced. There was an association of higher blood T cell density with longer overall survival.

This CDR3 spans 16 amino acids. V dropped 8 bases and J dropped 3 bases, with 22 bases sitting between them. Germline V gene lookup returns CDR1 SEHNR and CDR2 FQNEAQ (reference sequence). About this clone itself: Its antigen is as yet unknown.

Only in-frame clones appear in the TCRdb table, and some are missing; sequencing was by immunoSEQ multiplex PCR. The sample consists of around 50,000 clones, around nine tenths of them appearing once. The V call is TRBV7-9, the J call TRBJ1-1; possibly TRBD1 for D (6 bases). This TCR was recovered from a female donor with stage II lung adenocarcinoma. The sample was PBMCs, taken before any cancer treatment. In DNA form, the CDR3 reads TGTGCCAGCGGGGAGCCTCGGACAGATCAATACACTGAAGCTTTCTTT. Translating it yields CASGEPRTDQYTEAFF.